This TCR beta chain is drawn from a study of T cells in Graves' hyperthyroidism and ophthalmopathy. This clonotype was seen many times. Trimming cost V 7 bases and J 4 bases; bases outside gene matches: 7. Germline-derived CDR1 and CDR2 are MNHNS and SASEGT. CDR3 size: 14 residues. RNA transcripts provided the source from which TCR beta CDR3 regions were amplified. TCR CDR3 regions were first amplified by RT-PCR with HTBI primers. MiXCR, applied by TCRdb to the multiplex PCR reads, yields one record per CDR3 protein. Altogether some 400,000 distinct CDR3 sequences are present, approximately 15% being singletons, with the ten largest covering 9.5% to 11%.

The source material was blood. This clonotype was obtained from a woman in her sixties with Graves' hyperthyroidism. This rearrangement joins TRBV6-1 to TRBJ2-1; 7 bases are shared with TRBD1. The CDR3 sequence: CASTDRELYNEQFF. The CDR3 bases are TGTGCCAGCACCGACAGGGAGTTATACAATGAGCAGTTCTTC.